This TCR beta chain was recovered during a study of blood T cell repertoires in COVID-19. Study-wide context: COVID-19 samples, acute and convalescent, were from the United States, Italy and Spain. PBMCs, B-cell-depleted T cells, or T cells were the source of the cDNA or gDNA that made up the material.

Data came from immunoSEQ multiplex PCR; TCRdb stores just in-frame clones and leaves some out. The repertoire has about 180,000 clones, roughly 89% of them found once; the top ten carry 2% to 2.5%. From germline, CDR1 is MNHNY and CDR2 SVGAGI (reference sequence). The CDR3 is 12 amino acids. V was cut by 7 bases and J by 4 bases, with 10 bases left in between. The study assigned cohorts using participant-reported clinical history. This sequence originates from a woman aged 40 to 50 with acute COVID-19. The chain employs TRBV6-6 and TRBJ1-2, with D possibly matching TRBD1 (5 bases). The sequencing input was PBMCs or T cells enriched from blood (not recorded which). This CDR3 reads CASTETAYGYTF. The CDR3 DNA reads as TGTGCCAGCACGGAGACAGCCTATGGCTACACCTTC.